Shown below are 24 T cell receptor beta chains from a single sample sequenced in a study of T cells in Graves' hyperthyroidism and ophthalmopathy. RNA transcripts gave rise to amplified TCR beta CDR3 regions. Primed by the HTBI set, a first-round RT-PCR was run on the TCR CDR3. Via MiXCR, TCRdb re-called the multiplex PCR reads, giving one row per CDR3 protein. The table includes 300,000 or so distinct CDR3 sequences, over 15% detected once. Sequenced input: blood. The receptors shown here come from a woman aged 60-70 years with Graves' ophthalmopathy.

This clonotype has a count of ten or more. This chain connects TRBV5-1 to TRBJ1-3; D not certain. Trimming took 1 base from V and 3 from J, leaving 11 bases between them. Looked up from germline, CDR1 is SGHRS and CDR2 is YFSETQ. This CDR3 contains 15 residues. Here the CDR3 reads CASSLNGNNGNTIYF. CDR3 in DNA: TGCGCCAGCAGCTTGAACGGGAATAATGGAAACACCATATATTTT.

This clonotype was seen at least ten times. The gene calls are TRBV5-1 and TRBJ2-7, with D possibly being TRBD2 (6 bases). V was pared by 3 bases and J by 5 bases, with 9 bases between. The CDR3 runs 12 residues. CDR1 and CDR2 (germline): SGHRS, YFSETQ. CDR3 sequence reads: CASSWGLNEQYF. As DNA, the CDR3 is TGCGCCAGCAGCTGGGGACTGAACGAGCAGTACTTC.

The chain links TRBV12-3 or TRBV12-4 to TRBJ2-2, with D possibly matching TRBD2 (5 bases). The CDR3 consists of 16 residues. V was trimmed by 6 bases and J by 1 base, leaving 15 bases between them. CDR3 DNA sequence: TGTGCCAGCAGCCGATCCTGGACTGGGAACACCGGGGAGCTGTTTTTT. It encodes CASSRSWTGNTGELFF.

This clonotype was recorded many times. The chain uses TRBV20-1 and TRBJ1-2, with unresolved D. Per germline, CDR1 DFQATT and CDR2 SNEGSKA (reference sequence). CDR3 length equals 13 residues. V was trimmed by 5 bases and J by 6 bases, leaving 16 bases between them. CDR3 sequence: CSAVAPGFHGYTF. CDR3 coding DNA: TGCAGTGCTGTAGCACCGGGATTCCATGGCTACACCTTC.

The chain links TRBV19 to TRBJ2-1; TRBD1 might be the D (6 bases). The germline CDR1 and CDR2 sequences are LNHDA and SQIVND (reference sequence). This CDR3 comprises 12 residues. Between the trimmed V and J ends, which lost 10 bases and 8 bases, there was a span of 15 bases. CDR3 coding DNA: TGTGCCACCAGCTGGGGGACATATGAGCAGTTCTTC. Translating it yields CATSWGTYEQFF.

This clonotype was seen ten or more times. This chain connects TRBV7-2 to TRBJ2-7, with D possibly TRBD1 on 5 matching bases. The CDR3 loop spans 13 amino acids. Trimming pared 5 bases from V and 3 bases from J, leaving 11 bases between. Germline CDR1 and CDR2: SGHTA and FQGNSA. The CDR3 region has the DNA TGTGCCAGCAGCACCGACAGACGCTACGAGCAGTACTTC. Translating gives CASSTDRRYEQYF.

This clonotype was seen many times. The CDR3 loop reads CASSLTIGYTF. DNA of the CDR3: TGTGCCAGCAGCTTAACCATCGGCTACACCTTC. This sequence joins TRBV7-9 and TRBJ1-2; no clear D. The CDR3 is made up of 11 amino acids. V was pared by 2 bases and J by 8 bases, with 6 bases between. Germline V CDR1 and CDR2: SEHNR, FQNEAQ (reference sequence).

The rearrangement uses TRBV20-1 and TRBJ2-1; D possibly corresponds to TRBD1 (5 bases). The CDR3 spans 14 residues. V was pared by 3 bases and J by 2 bases, with 11 bases between. Germline CDR1 and CDR2: DFQATT and SNEGSKA (reference sequence). In DNA form, the CDR3 reads TGCAGTGCTAGGGGTCAGGGCCCCTACAATGAGCAGTTCTTC. Residues: CSARGQGPYNEQFF.

This rearrangement joins TRBV7-9 to TRBJ2-1; 9 nucleotides match TRBD2. The CDR3 has 12 residues. Trimming at V came to 9 bases and at J to 9 bases, leaving 6 bases not matched to a gene. Germline CDR1 reads SEHNR; CDR2 reads FQNEAQ (reference sequence). CDR3 in DNA: TGTGCCAGTGGCGGGAGGGGGGGTGAGCAGTTCTTC. Translation: CASGGRGGEQFF.

The sample holds many counts of this clonotype. The rearrangement links TRBV2 to TRBJ2-2; D assignment may be TRBD1 or TRBD2 (5 bases each). The ends were cut back, 5 bases at V and 0 bases at J, with 13 bases in the middle. Germline CDR1 is SNHLY and CDR2 is FYNNEI. The CDR3 is 16 residues long. CDR3 nucleotide sequence: TGTGCCAGCAGTCTTACAGGAGGTTCGAACACCGGGGAGCTGTTTTTT. The encoded protein is CASSLTGGSNTGELFF. The whole variable domain, remainder taken from reference TRBV2 and TRBJ2-2, is EPEVTQTPSHQVTQMGQEVILRCVPISNHLYFYWYRQILGQKVEFLVSFYNNEISEKSEIFDDQFSVERPDGSNFTLKIRSTKLEDSAMYFCASSLTGGSNTGELFFGEGSRLTVL.

This clonotype was detected only a few times. V is TRBV10-1 and J is TRBJ2-7; D is undetermined. CDR1 and CDR2 from the germline V gene are WNHNN and SYGVQD (reference sequence). Deletions cut 8 bases from V and 5 bases from J, with 7 bases between. The CDR3 has 10 residues. CDR3 sequence: CASDIHEQYF. The CDR3 DNA follows: TGCGCCAGCGATATCCACGAGCAGTACTTC.

Of note for this clonotype: Possible read error: a much larger clone is one base away. The V and J genes are TRBV28 and TRBJ1-1; D gene uncertain. This CDR3 comprises 12 residues. Trimming removed 11 bases at V and 1 base at J, with 11 bases between. CDR1 is MDHEN, CDR2 SYDVKM, per germline. Here the CDR3 DNA reads TGTGCCGGCAAGGCCAGGAACACTGAAGCTTTCTTT. The encoded protein is CAGKARNTEAFF.

This clonotype was detected ten times or more. This chain connects TRBV13 to TRBJ1-1; TRBD1 is a possible D gene (6 bases). V was shortened by 6 bases and J by 7 bases, with 12 bases between the two germline ends. Germline values: CDR1 PRHDT, CDR2 FYEKMQ (reference sequence). This CDR3 has 12 residues. CDR3 protein: CASRRAGVEAFF. CDR3 nucleotides: TGTGCCAGCAGGCGTGCAGGGGTTGAAGCTTTCTTT.

The chain uses TRBV19 and TRBJ2-7, with TRBD1 matching 12 bases. Germline CDR1 LNHDA, CDR2 SQIVND (reference sequence). The CDR3 has 18 amino acids. V trimming: 4 bases; J trimming: 3 bases; junction bases outside the gene matches: 13. CDR3 DNA: TGTGCCAGTAGTAGACCGGGACAGGGGGCCCCCCCCCACTACGAGCAGTACTTC. It yields the protein CASSRPGQGAPPHYEQYF.

At least ten counts were recorded for this clonotype. J is TRBJ2-1 and V is TRBV18; D uncertain. CDR1 and CDR2 (germline): KGHSH, LQKENI. The CDR3 spans 11 residues. V lost 5 bases, J lost 13 bases, and 12 bases lay in between. In DNA, the CDR3 is TGTGCCAGCTCATTGAGCGAGTCCCAGTTCTTC. Protein: CASSLSESQFF.

At least ten counts were recorded for this clonotype. The chain joins TRBV11-2 to TRBJ1-4; D call uncertain. This CDR3 is 12 amino acids long. The V gene's germline CDR1 is SGHAT and CDR2 FQNNGV. Between the trimmed V and J ends, which lost 5 bases and 6 bases, there was a span of 7 bases. The CDR3 nucleotides are TGTGCCAGCAGCCCACTTCATGAAAAACTGTTTTTT. It codes for CASSPLHEKLFF.

This clonotype was recorded many times. The chain combines TRBV7-6 with TRBJ2-7, with 11 bases identical to TRBD2. CDR1 SGHVS and CDR2 FNYEAQ come from the germline V gene. Trimming removed 4 bases from V and 5 bases from J; junction bases left unmatched: 4. This CDR3 is built from 14 residues. The CDR3 coding sequence is TGTGCCAGCAGCTCCGGGACTAGCGGAAACGAGCAGTACTTC. As protein: CASSSGTSGNEQYF.

This clonotype occurred many times. The chain is built from TRBV20-1 and TRBJ2-5, with D unresolved. The V end was cut by 0 bases, the J end by 10 bases, with 12 bases between. Germline values: CDR1 DFQATT, CDR2 SNEGSKA (reference sequence). The CDR3 totals 12 residues. The CDR3 DNA follows: TGCAGTGCTAGAGATCCTTTCGGCAACCAGTACTTC. Protein: CSARDPFGNQYF.

Ten or more counts support this clonotype. CDR3 nucleotide sequence: TGTGCCAGCAGTAGTCAGGGGGTTAGCGGGGAGCTGTTTTTT. The encoded protein is CASSSQGVSGELFF. This chain connects TRBV5-4 to TRBJ2-2; TRBD1 agrees at 7 bases. V lost 5 bases, J lost 7 bases, and 8 bases stayed unmatched. Germline V CDR1 and CDR2: SGHNT, YYREEE (reference sequence). This CDR3 region has 14 residues.

There are many counts of this clonotype. The CDR3: CASRTGTLKSYEQYF. The CDR3 bases are TGTGCCAGCAGAACGGGGACACTGAAGTCCTACGAGCAGTACTTC. V usage is TRBV6-2 or TRBV6-3 and J usage is TRBJ2-7, with a tentative D call TRBD1 (6 bases). V lost 6 bases to trimming and J lost 1 base, with 16 bases between them. This CDR3 has 15 residues. Germline V gene sequence: CDR1 MNHEY, CDR2 SVGEGT.

This clonotype showed up many times. V gene TRBV7-9 combines with J gene TRBJ2-7; D remains ambiguous. From germline, CDR1 is SEHNR and CDR2 FQNEAQ (reference sequence). This CDR3 contains 13 residues. V was trimmed by 5 bases and J by 7 bases, leaving 15 bases between them. CDR3 in amino acids: CASSPGSPHEQYF. The CDR3 DNA is TGTGCCAGCAGCCCCGGCAGCCCTCATGAGCAGTACTTC.

This clonotype came up many times. The chain joins TRBV30 to TRBJ1-4, with D unresolved. V was cut by 0 bases and J by 3 bases, with 8 bases left in between. CDR1 GTSNPN and CDR2 SVGIG come from the germline V gene (reference sequence). The CDR3 runs 14 residues. CDR3 loop: CAWSVGTANEKLFF. CDR3 in DNA: TGTGCCTGGAGTGTGGGCACGGCTAATGAAAAACTGTTTTTT.

This clonotype was seen repeatedly, ten times or more. CDR3 coding DNA: TGTGCCAGCAGCTTAGATATCCAGCGCTACAATGAGCAGTTCTTC. It codes for CASSLDIQRYNEQFF. The chain couples TRBV7-7 to TRBJ2-1, with D unresolved. This CDR3 is 15 amino acids long. The V end lost 1 base, the J end lost 3 bases, and 10 bases lay between the germline ends. Germline V CDR1 and CDR2: SSHAT, FNYEAQ (reference sequence).

This clonotype was recorded a few times. This sequence joins TRBV27 and TRBJ2-7; TRBD1 matches 7 bases. The CDR3 runs to 15 residues. Germline lookup yields CDR1 MNHEY and CDR2 SMNVEV (reference sequence). Trimming removed 0 bases from V and 3 bases from J; junction bases left unmatched: 5. DNA for the CDR3: TGTGCCAGCAGTTTATCTTGGGACAGTATCTACGAGCAGTACTTC. It yields the protein CASSLSWDSIYEQYF.